Shown below are 23 T cell receptor beta chains from a single sample sequenced in a study of blood T cell repertoires in COVID-19. TCRdb's table, derived via immunoSEQ multiplex PCR, lists solely in-frame clones and lacks some. The table records about 380,000 clones, more than 75% of them present only once. Sequencing was performed on peripheral blood. Source of these receptors: a human donor with acute or convalescent COVID-19. The donor label of this sample is uncertain.

The chain employs TRBV10-2 and TRBJ1-1; the D gene is possibly TRBD1 (6 bases). Trimming shortened V by 2 bases and J by 1 base, and 11 bases separated the two germline ends. Germline CDR1 reads WSHSY; CDR2 reads SAAADI. The CDR3 totals 15 residues. The DNA for the CDR3 is TGCGCCAGCAGTGAGGCCGACAGGACGAACACTGAAGCTTTCTTT. Its protein is CASSEADRTNTEAFF.

This sequence joins TRBV7-2 and TRBJ1-4; D not resolved. This CDR3 is 16 amino acids long. Germline V gives CDR1 SGHTA, CDR2 FQGNSA. V shed 1 base and J shed 3 bases, with 12 bases lying between them. The CDR3 coding sequence is TGTGCCAGCAGCTTAGGAATCAACAGTCCTAATGAAAAACTGTTTTTT. This encodes CASSLGINSPNEKLFF.

This chain uses TRBV30 with TRBJ1-6; D unclear. Germline V gene data show CDR1 as GTSNPN and CDR2 as SVGIG (reference sequence). The CDR3 contains 11 residues. V was trimmed by 1 base and J by 10 bases, leaving 5 bases between them. CDR3 protein: CAWSASSPLHF. In nucleotides, the CDR3 is TGTGCCTGGAGTGCCTCCTCACCCCTCCACTTT.

This chain joins TRBV4-1 and TRBJ1-2, with D hard to call. This CDR3 has 13 residues. The V end lost 4 bases, the J end lost 6 bases, and 12 bases lay between the germline ends. CDR1 is MGHRA and CDR2 is YSYEKL in the germline V gene. CDR3 residues: CASSPHLRDGYTF. The CDR3, as DNA: TGCGCCAGCAGCCCTCACCTTAGAGATGGCTACACCTTC.

This clone turned up a few times. V is TRBV15 and J is TRBJ2-7; D is perhaps TRBD1 (6 bases). Germline V gives CDR1 LNHNV, CDR2 YYDKDF (reference sequence). The CDR3 length is 12 residues. Trimming left V 3 bases short and J 4 bases short, with 7 bases between. CDR3 nucleotides: TGTGCCACCAGCAGTCAGGGGTACGAGCAGTACTTC. Its translation: CATSSQGYEQYF.

This clone was recorded once. V and J are TRBV12-5 and TRBJ2-3; 8 positions match TRBD2. The CDR3 has 15 amino acids. V lost 6 bases, J lost 5 bases, and 10 bases stayed unmatched. Per germline, CDR1 LGHNT and CDR2 FRNRAP. Written as DNA, the CDR3 is TGTGCTAGTGGCCGGGGGTTCACTAGCGGAGATACGCAGTATTTT. Protein product: CASGRGFTSGDTQYF.

This chain connects TRBV9 to TRBJ2-5; TRBD2 agrees at 10 bases. CDR1 and CDR2 from the germline V gene are SGDLS and YYNGEE. Trimming cost V 4 bases and J 1 base; bases outside gene matches: 7. The CDR3 is 16 amino acids. Here the CDR3 DNA reads TGTGCCAGCAGCCCGGGACTAGCGCGAATCCAAGAGACCCAGTACTTC. Protein: CASSPGLARIQETQYF.

This clone has at least ten counts. The CDR3 nucleotides are TGTGCCAGTAGTATAGCGGGCGGGATAATCCCCGGGGAGCTGTTTTTT. Translated: CASSIAGGIIPGELFF. The chain combines TRBV19 with TRBJ2-2; D possibly corresponds to TRBD2 (6 bases). Germline V lookup: CDR1 LNHDA, CDR2 SQIVND (reference sequence). This CDR3 has 16 residues. V lost 1 base to trimming and J lost 6 bases, with 15 bases between them.

The chain combines TRBV28 with TRBJ1-1; 10 bases line up with TRBD1. CDR1 and CDR2 (germline): MDHEN, SYDVKM. The J segment lost 4 bases and the V segment lost 7 bases, leaving 15 bases of the junction unmatched. The CDR3 has 17 amino acids. In nucleotides, the CDR3 is TGTGCCAGCACTATGGGACAGGGGCCGCGGATCGGCACTGAAGCTTTCTTT. The encoded protein is CASTMGQGPRIGTEAFF.

The chain has TRBV28 and TRBJ1-5; D is perhaps TRBD1 (5 bases). V was clipped by 6 bases and J by 6 bases, with 9 bases between them. The CDR3 length is 12 residues. Germline loops: CDR1 MDHEN, CDR2 SYDVKM. The CDR3 sequence is CASRWGGQPQHF. The CDR3 nucleotides read TGTGCCAGCAGATGGGGGGGTCAGCCCCAGCATTTT.

The rearrangement joins TRBV13 to TRBJ1-6; D gene unclear. Looked up from germline, CDR1 is PRHDT and CDR2 is FYEKMQ (reference sequence). The V and J ends lost 0 bases and 4 bases respectively, with 13 bases between them. The CDR3 consists of 17 residues. The CDR3 DNA reads as TGTGCCAGCAGCTTAGGCCTCGGAGGATTATATAATTCACCCCTCCACTTT. Its translation: CASSLGLGGLYNSPLHF. Supplemented by reference TRBV13 and TRBJ1-6, the full variable domain reads AAGVIQSPRHLIKEKRETATLKCYPIPRHDTVYWYQQGPGQDPQFLISFYEKMQSDKGSIPDRFSAQQFSDYHSELNMSSLELGDSALYFCASSLGLGGLYNSPLHFGNGTRLTVT.

The chain links TRBV7-8 to TRBJ1-5; D gene uncertain. There are 15 residues in the CDR3. Germline V lookup: CDR1 SGHVS, CDR2 FQNEAQ. V was pared by 3 bases and J by 2 bases, with 11 bases between. The CDR3 spells CASSFAAYGNQPQHF. The CDR3 DNA follows: TGTGCCAGCAGCTTCGCGGCCTACGGCAATCAGCCCCAGCATTTT.

V usage is TRBV7-9 and J usage is TRBJ2-2; the match to TRBD2 covers 8 bases. With 5 bases clipped from V and 0 bases from J, the junction kept 17 bases outside the gene matches. The CDR3 totals 20 residues. Germline V gene sequence: CDR1 SEHNR, CDR2 FQNEAQ (reference sequence). CDR3 in amino acids: CASSKTPGLVTGTNTGELFF. The CDR3 nucleotides read TGTGCCAGCAGCAAAACCCCGGGACTAGTAACGGGGACGAACACCGGGGAGCTGTTTTTT. The variable domain in full, with the rest retrieved from reference TRBV7-9 and TRBJ2-2, is DTGVSQNPRHKITKRGQNVTFRCDPISEHNRLYWYRQTLGQGPEFLTYFQNEAQLEKSRLLSDRFSAERPKGSFSTLEIQRTEQGDSAMYLCASSKTPGLVTGTNTGELFFGEGSRLTVL.

The chain employs TRBV6-5 and TRBJ1-1, with 8 bases aligning to TRBD1. V lost 6 bases to trimming and J lost 3 bases; unmatched junction nucleotides: 9. CDR1 MNHEY and CDR2 SVGAGI come from the germline V gene. This CDR3 is built from 15 residues. CDR3 DNA sequence: TGTGCCAGCAGCGCGGGACAGGTTTTCGACACTGAAGCTTTCTTT. Amino acids: CASSAGQVFDTEAFF.

The chain is built from TRBV18 and TRBJ1-5, with unresolved D. V dropped 6 bases and J dropped 0 bases, with 15 bases sitting between them. The CDR3 totals 16 residues. Germline CDR1 KGHSH, CDR2 LQKENI. The CDR3 DNA reads as TGTGCCAGCTCCCCGGTATCAGGCAATAGCAATCAGCCCCAGCATTTT. It is translated as CASSPVSGNSNQPQHF.

CDR3 sequence: CASSPQVGTYYGYTF. The CDR3 coding sequence is TGTGCCAGTAGTCCCCAAGTGGGGACATACTATGGCTACACCTTC. This chain uses TRBV19 with TRBJ1-2; D is perhaps TRBD1 (6 bases). V was clipped by 5 bases and J by 3 bases, with 16 bases between them. CDR3 length: 15 residues. Looked up from germline, CDR1 is LNHDA and CDR2 is SQIVND (reference sequence).

The V call is TRBV5-1, the J call TRBJ2-5, with 8 bases fitting TRBD2. The germline V gene encodes CDR1 SGHRS and CDR2 YFSETQ. Unmatched junction bases numbered 7, after V lost 2 bases and J lost 4 bases. The CDR3 sequence is 15 residues long. This CDR3 reads CASSLSAGVLETQYF. The CDR3 nucleotides are TGCGCCAGCAGCTTATCAGCGGGAGTTCTAGAGACCCAGTACTTC.

The V and J genes are TRBV2 and TRBJ2-1, with TRBD2 matching 11 bases. CDR1 and CDR2 (germline): SNHLY, FYNNEI. Unmatched junction bases numbered 7, after V lost 0 bases and J lost 15 bases. CDR3 length equals 14 residues. CDR3 nucleotide sequence: TGTGCCAGCAGTGAAGCTTTAGCGGGGGGGTTTCTGTTCTTC. It codes for CASSEALAGGFLFF.

This chain links TRBV5-1 with TRBJ2-7, with 7 bases aligning to TRBD2. CDR3 size: 17 residues. From germline, CDR1 is SGHRS and CDR2 YFSETQ. The J segment lost 5 bases and the V segment lost 0 bases, leaving 14 bases of the junction unmatched. The CDR3 loop reads CASSLGGTTSPGNEQYF. The DNA for the CDR3 is TGCGCCAGCAGCTTGGGCGGGACTACCTCCCCTGGTAACGAGCAGTACTTC. The entire variable domain, with the rest obtained from reference TRBV5-1 and TRBJ2-7, is as follows: KAGVTQTPRYLIKTRGQQVTLSCSPISGHRSVSWYQQTPGQGLQFLFEYFSETQRNKGNFPGRFSGRQFSNSRSEMNVSTLELGDSALYLCASSLGGTTSPGNEQYFGPGTRLTVT.

The chain carries TRBV27 and TRBJ1-5, with D unresolved. The CDR3 length is 13 residues. CDR1 and CDR2 (germline): MNHEY, SMNVEV (reference sequence). Between the trimmed V and J ends, which lost 5 bases and 4 bases, there was a span of 9 bases. This chain's CDR3 is CASSTFLNQPQHF. CDR3 DNA: TGTGCCAGCAGTACCTTTCTAAATCAGCCCCAGCATTTT.

The sample holds one count of this clone. The chain recombines TRBV2 with TRBJ2-2, with D perhaps TRBD1 (6 bases). CDR1 is SNHLY, CDR2 FYNNEI, per germline. The CDR3 spans 15 residues. V was pared by 4 bases and J by 3 bases, with 12 bases between. The CDR3 spells CASSVRRGDTGELFF. The CDR3 DNA reads as TGTGCCAGCAGTGTGCGCAGGGGCGACACCGGGGAGCTGTTTTTT.

The chain couples TRBV6-5 to TRBJ2-7; a possible D gene is TRBD2 (7 bases). Trimming left V 3 bases short and J 4 bases short, with 19 bases between. The CDR3 runs to 16 residues. Germline V gives CDR1 MNHEY, CDR2 SVGAGI. The chain's CDR3 is CASSYGPTGGVYEQYF. The DNA for the CDR3 is TGTGCCAGCAGTTATGGACCCACGGGGGGCGTATACGAGCAGTACTTC.

J is TRBJ1-1 and V is TRBV12-1; the table's D call of TRBD1 was not tested on the DNA. TRBV12-1 is given as a pseudogene. CDR3 length: 13 residues. The chain's CDR3 is CASSFKQGDEAFF. CDR3 sequence (DNA): TGTGCCAGCAGCTTTAAACAGGGGGATGAAGCTTTCTTT.